The rows below give T cell receptor beta chains drawn from one sample of a study of T cell responses to AZD1222 COVID-19 vaccine. Sequenced by immunoSEQ multiplex PCR; TCRdb stores in-frame clones only, minus some. The repertoire holds roughly 130,000 clones, with 80% to 90% as singletons. This specimen was peripheral blood, taken on day 0 of MenACWY control vaccination. These receptors all stem from an adult in good health. Each CDR3 is given without its conserved first and last residue. A clone size is listed for some rows: how often the clone was seen (once, few, many), or a class if it is expanded.

TRBJ2-7 13 TRBV28 . ASSFSGQGGYEQY
TRBJ2-7 13 TRBV5-1 . ASSLWSAAPGEQY
TRBJ1-2 10 TRBV19 . ASSISVYGYT
TRBJ2-1 13 TRBV5-4 . ASTSGQGFYNEQF
TRBJ2-5 17 TRBV29-1 . SVEYPSGRADEVEETQY
TRBJ1-1 11 TRBV10-2 . ASKQTANTEAF
TRBJ2-5 13 TRBV19 once ASSPDRGAHETQY
TRBJ1-5 11 TRBV28 . ASVNRYNQPQH
TRBJ2-5 11 TRBV7-3 . ASSGGGHETQY
TRBJ2-5 12 TRBV7-9 . ASSLVGPGETQY
TRBJ2-5 12 TRBV5-1 . ASSLAGVAETQY
TRBJ1-2 13 TRBV28 . ASSAWGYANYGYT
TRBJ1-2 11 TRBV28 . ASRQGRFYGYT
TRBJ2-3 10 TRBV12-1 . ADDPSTDTQY
TRBJ2-1 13 TRBV5-1 . ASSPGGLADNEQF
TRBJ2-1 15 TRBV5-1 . ASSFPSLAATYNEQF
TRBJ2-4 14 TRBV15 . ATSGGTSQSQNIQY
TRBJ2-1 13 TRBV7-3 few ASSSGLAVYNEQF
TRBJ2-7 10 TRBV11-2 . ASSLVSYEQY
TRBJ2-1 12 TRBV11-2 . ASSQGLADNEQF
TRBJ1-2 14 TRBV18 . ASSSRQEFLNYGYT
TRBJ2-7 14 TRBV5-4 . ASSPRREGTTYEQY
TRBJ2-7 14 TRBV28 . ASSLGLAGNIYEQY
TRBJ2-2 15 TRBV5-1 . ASSLAQTSGATGELF
TRBJ2-3 17 TRBV28 . ASSLIASGGEWVTDTQY
TRBJ2-7 12 TRBV28 few ASRPTGQKNEQY
TRBJ1-2 12 TRBV25-1 . ASSASGLSRGYT
TRBJ1-3 13 TRBV5-1 . ASSLEGGAGNTIY
TRBJ2-7 12 TRBV2 . ASSVDRYSYEQY
TRBJ1-5 13 TRBV2 . ASSAGTPNHQPQH
TRBJ1-6 12 TRBV30 . AWSVRLGNSPLH
TRBJ1-3 13 TRBV28 . ASSPQGSRGNTIY
TRBJ2-7 14 TRBV7-3 . ASSPSGTQGSVEQY
TRBJ1-5 14 TRBV28 . ASRPWGQGEGQPQH
TRBJ1-6 15 TRBV30 . AWSRDRSSSYNSPLH
TRBJ2-7 13 TRBV10-2 . ASTPPGQGTYEQY
TRBJ2-2 11 TRBV19 . ASRTGNTGELF
TRBJ2-7 11 TRBV2 . ASSGGTPYEQY
TRBJ1-1 13 TRBV18 . ASSPPETANTEAF
TRBJ2-7 11 TRBV10-1 few ASPRKCSYEQY
TRBJ2-7 12 TRBV5-1 . ASSSSGQTYEQY
TRBJ2-7 10 TRBV7-9 . ASSNRSYEQY
TRBJ2-1 15 TRBV6-7 . ASTTPGSGNSYNEQF
TRBJ2-4 14 TRBV6-2/TRBV6-3 . ASSYPRDRAKNIQY
TRBJ2-1 12 TRBV6-1 . ASSEGTGANEQF
TRBJ1-1 12 TRBV5-1 . ASSFNSANTEAF
TRBJ2-7 9 TRBV20-1 few SAGVAYEQY
TRBJ1-3 13 TRBV7-2 . ASSLARRAGNTIY
TRBJ1-1 12 TRBV6-5 . ASSPPTGGVSTF
TRBJ1-4 12 TRBV7-2 . ASRAGTGKEKLF
TRBJ2-3 10 TRBV2 . ASSGSTDTQY
TRBJ2-7 9 TRBV6-6 . ASSWRYEQY
TRBJ2-7 11 TRBV28 once ASRKGTGREQY
TRBJ1-5 13 TRBV2 . ASTGQPNSNQPQH
TRBJ2-7 11 TRBV6-5 . ASSRTGNYEQY
TRBJ2-7 11 TRBV27 . ASRRRSSYEQY
TRBJ2-3 11 TRBV7-3 . ASSLTFRETQY
TRBJ2-7 13 TRBV7-3 . ASSLAGAGRHEQY
TRBJ1-2 11 TRBV28 . ASSRDRAYGYT
TRBJ2-5 12 TRBV30 . AWNPWGRGETQY